This T cell receptor (beta chain) was captured by sequencing in a study of cytomegalovirus exposure and HLA in healthy donors. It was with 60 Vbeta and 13 Jbeta primers that the PCR ran. TCRdb's copy holds only in-frame clones and misses some; the assay was immunoSEQ multiplex PCR. The repertoire holds 190,000 or so clones, 75% to 85% seen once, with about 0.64% in the top ten. The sequenced material came from PBMCs. The TCR comes from a boy aged 10-17 years in good health and CMV-seronegative.

In DNA, the CDR3 is TGTGCCAGCAGCCCGGGGGGAGGGAGGACCGGGGAGCTGTTTTTT. Translated, it gives CASSPGGGRTGELFF. The rearrangement joins TRBV7-3 to TRBJ2-2, with TRBD2 identical over 7 bases. The CDR3 extends over 15 amino acids. With V trimmed by 5 bases and J by 5 bases, 8 bases remained unmatched. CDR1 and CDR2 (germline): SGHTA, FQGTGA.